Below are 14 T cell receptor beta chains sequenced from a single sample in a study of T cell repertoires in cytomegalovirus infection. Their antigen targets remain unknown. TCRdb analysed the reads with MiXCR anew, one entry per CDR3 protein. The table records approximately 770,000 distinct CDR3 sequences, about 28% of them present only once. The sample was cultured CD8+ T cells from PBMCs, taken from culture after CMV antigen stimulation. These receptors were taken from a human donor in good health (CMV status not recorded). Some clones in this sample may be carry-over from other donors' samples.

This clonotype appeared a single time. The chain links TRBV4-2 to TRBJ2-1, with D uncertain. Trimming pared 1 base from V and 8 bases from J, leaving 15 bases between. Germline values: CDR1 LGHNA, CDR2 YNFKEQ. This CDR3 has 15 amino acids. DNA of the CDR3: TGTGCCAGCAGCCAAGGGGTCGGGTTTGGCGATGAGCAGTTCTTC. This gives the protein CASSQGVGFGDEQFF.

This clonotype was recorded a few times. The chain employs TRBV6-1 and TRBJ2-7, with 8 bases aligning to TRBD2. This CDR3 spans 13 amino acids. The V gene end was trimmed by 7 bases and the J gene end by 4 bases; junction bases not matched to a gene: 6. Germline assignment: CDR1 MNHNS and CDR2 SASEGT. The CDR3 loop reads CASISRGDYEQYV. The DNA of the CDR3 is TGTGCCAGCATTTCGCGGGGGGATTACGAGCAGTACGTC.

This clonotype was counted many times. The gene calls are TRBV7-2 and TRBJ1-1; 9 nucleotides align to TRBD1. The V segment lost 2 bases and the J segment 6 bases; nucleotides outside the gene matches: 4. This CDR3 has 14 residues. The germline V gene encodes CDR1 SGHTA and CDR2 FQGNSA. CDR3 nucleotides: TGTGCCAGCAGCTTAACAGGGGGCGTATCTGAAGCTTTCTTT. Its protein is CASSLTGGVSEAFF.

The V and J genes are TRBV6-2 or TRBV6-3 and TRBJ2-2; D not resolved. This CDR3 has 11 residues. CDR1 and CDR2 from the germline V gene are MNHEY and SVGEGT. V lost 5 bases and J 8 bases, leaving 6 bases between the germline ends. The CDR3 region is CASSTAGELFF. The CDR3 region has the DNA TGTGCCAGCAGTACTGCTGGGGAGCTGTTTTTT.

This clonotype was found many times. The CDR3 DNA sequence: TGTGCCAGCAGTTCCAGAGAGCAGTTCTTC. Its protein is CASSSREQFF. The chain links TRBV12-3 or TRBV12-4 to TRBJ2-1; D not resolved. This CDR3 is 10 amino acids long. V was shortened by 4 bases and J by 10 bases, with 5 bases between the two germline ends.

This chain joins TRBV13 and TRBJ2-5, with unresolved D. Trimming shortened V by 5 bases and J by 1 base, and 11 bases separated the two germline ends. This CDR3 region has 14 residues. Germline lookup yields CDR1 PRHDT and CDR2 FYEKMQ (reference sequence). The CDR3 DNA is TGTGCCAGCAGCCCGAAGAGATTCCAAGAGACCCAGTACTTC. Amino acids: CASSPKRFQETQYF.

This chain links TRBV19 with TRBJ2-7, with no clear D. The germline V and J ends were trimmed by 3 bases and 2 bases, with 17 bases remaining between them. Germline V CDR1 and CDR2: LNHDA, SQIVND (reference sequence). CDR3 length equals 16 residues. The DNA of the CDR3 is TGTGCCAGTAGTATCGCCGCTCGGCAGGCTACCTACGAGCAGTACTTC. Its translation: CASSIAARQATYEQYF. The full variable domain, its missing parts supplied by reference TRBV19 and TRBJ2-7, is DGGITQSPKYLFRKEGQNVTLSCEQNLNHDAMYWYRQDPGQGLRLIYYSQIVNDFQKGDIAEGYSVSREKKESFPLTVTSAQKNPTAFYLCASSIAARQATYEQYFGPGTRLTVT.

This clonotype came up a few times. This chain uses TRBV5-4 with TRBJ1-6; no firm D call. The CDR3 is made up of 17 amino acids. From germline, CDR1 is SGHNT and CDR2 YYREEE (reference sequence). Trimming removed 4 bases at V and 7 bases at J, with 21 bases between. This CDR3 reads CASSLGGSKDGNSPLHF. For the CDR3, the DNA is TGTGCCAGCAGCCTGGGTGGCAGTAAAGATGGGAATTCACCCCTCCACTTT. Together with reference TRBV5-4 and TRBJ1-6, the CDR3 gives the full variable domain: ETGVTQSPTHLIKTRGQQVTLRCSSQSGHNTVSWYQQALGQGPQFIFQYYREEENGRGNFPPRFSGLQFPNYSSELNVNALELDDSALYLCASSLGGSKDGNSPLHFGNGTRLTVT.

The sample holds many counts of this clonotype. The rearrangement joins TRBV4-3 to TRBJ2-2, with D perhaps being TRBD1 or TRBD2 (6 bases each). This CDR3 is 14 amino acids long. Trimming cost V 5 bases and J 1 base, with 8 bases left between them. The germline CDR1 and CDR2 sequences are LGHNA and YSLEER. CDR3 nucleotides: TGCGCCAGCAGCGGAGGGGGGAACACCGGGGAGCTGTTTTTT. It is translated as CASSGGGNTGELFF.

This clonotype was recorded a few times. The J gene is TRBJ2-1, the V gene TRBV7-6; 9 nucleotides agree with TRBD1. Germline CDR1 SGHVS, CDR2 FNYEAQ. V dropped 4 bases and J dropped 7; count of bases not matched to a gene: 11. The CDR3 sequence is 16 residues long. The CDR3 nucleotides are TGTGCCAGCAGCTCGAGACAGGGGGAAAATTGGAATGAGCAGTTCTTC. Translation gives CASSSRQGENWNEQFF.

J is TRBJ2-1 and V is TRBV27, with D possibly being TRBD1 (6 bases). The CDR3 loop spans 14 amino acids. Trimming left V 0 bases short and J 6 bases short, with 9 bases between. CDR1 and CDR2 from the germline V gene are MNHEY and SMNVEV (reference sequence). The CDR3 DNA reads TGTGCCAGCAGTTTATCGAAGACAGGCAATGAGCAGTTCTTC. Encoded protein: CASSLSKTGNEQFF.

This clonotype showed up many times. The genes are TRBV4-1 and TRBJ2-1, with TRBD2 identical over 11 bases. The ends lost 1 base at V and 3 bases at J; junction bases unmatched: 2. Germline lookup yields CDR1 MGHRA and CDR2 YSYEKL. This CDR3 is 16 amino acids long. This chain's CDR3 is CASSQGLAGGYNEQFF. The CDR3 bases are TGCGCCAGCAGCCAAGGCCTAGCGGGGGGCTACAATGAGCAGTTCTTC.

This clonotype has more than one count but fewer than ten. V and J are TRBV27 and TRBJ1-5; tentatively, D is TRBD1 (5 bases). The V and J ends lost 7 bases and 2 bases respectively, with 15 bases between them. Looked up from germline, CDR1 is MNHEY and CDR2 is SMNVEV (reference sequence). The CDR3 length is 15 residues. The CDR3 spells CASTSRGGRNQPQHF. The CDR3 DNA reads TGTGCCAGCACTTCCCGCGGGGGTCGCAATCAGCCCCAGCATTTT.

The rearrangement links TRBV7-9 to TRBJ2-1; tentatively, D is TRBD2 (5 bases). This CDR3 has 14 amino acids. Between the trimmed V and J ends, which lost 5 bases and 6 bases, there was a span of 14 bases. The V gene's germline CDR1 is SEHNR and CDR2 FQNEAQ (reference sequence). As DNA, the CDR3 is TGTGCCAGCAGCCCCGAGGGCAGAGGCAATGAGCAGTTCTTC. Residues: CASSPEGRGNEQFF.